This entry lists 20 T cell receptor beta chains sequenced from one sample in a study of a mutant IDH1 vaccine in newly diagnosed glioma. Sequencing was performed with immunoSEQ multiplex PCR; in TCRdb, only in-frame clones are kept and a portion is missing. Among roughly 70,000 clones, roughly 85% were seen once, and the ten largest hold under 3.5%. Time point denoted: baseline, week 1 (first vaccination visit). Treatment indicated: pre-vaccination baseline after standard-of-care therapy. The sample was PBMCs, taken from a glioma patient treated with radiotherapy, temozolomide or both. These receptors came from a man aged 25-40 years with glioma.

The J gene is TRBJ2-5, the V gene TRBV30; D may be TRBD2 (6 bases). Per germline, CDR1 GTSNPN and CDR2 SVGIG (reference sequence). The V end was cut by 1 base, the J end by 6 bases, with 9 bases between. This CDR3 contains 12 residues. CDR3 protein: CAWSAGGQTQYF. The CDR3 DNA sequence: TGTGCCTGGAGTGCCGGGGGTCAGACCCAGTACTTC.

This chain links TRBV30 with TRBJ1-3; D is unresolved. Deletions cut 0 bases from V and 2 bases from J, with 11 bases between. The CDR3 has 15 residues. Germline V gene sequence: CDR1 GTSNPN, CDR2 SVGIG (reference sequence). The CDR3 nucleotides read TGTGCCTGGAGTGTACGATTATCCCCTGGAAACACCATATATTTT. Amino acid sequence: CAWSVRLSPGNTIYF.

The chain recombines TRBV9 with TRBJ2-7; 8 bases are a match to TRBD2. CDR1 and CDR2 from the germline V gene are SGDLS and YYNGEE. This CDR3 comprises 15 residues. The V and J ends lost 0 bases and 5 bases, in that order; junction bases with no gene match: 7. The CDR3 is CASSVAGGPKNEQYF. The CDR3 DNA follows: TGTGCCAGCAGCGTAGCGGGGGGGCCAAAAAACGAGCAGTACTTC.

This chain links TRBV28 with TRBJ1-2; perhaps TRBD1 as D (6 bases). The germline V gene encodes CDR1 MDHEN and CDR2 SYDVKM. There are 14 residues in the CDR3. V was trimmed by 2 bases and J by 2 bases, leaving 9 bases between them. CDR3 nucleotides: TGTGCCAGCAGTTTAGGGGGCACGAACTATGGCTACACCTTC. Protein product: CASSLGGTNYGYTF.

Notes on this clone: At one end, the junction sequence differs from germline, possibly due to a read error. This chain uses TRBV7-8 with TRBJ1-5; 7 bases match TRBD1. This CDR3 region has 14 residues. The germline gives CDR1 SGHVS, CDR2 FQNEAQ. The CDR3 sequence: CASSLGQGNQPQHF. In DNA form, the CDR3 reads TGTGCCAGCAGTTTAGGACAGGGCAATCAGCCCCAGCATTTT.

This chain uses TRBV6-1 with TRBJ2-7, with D possibly called TRBD1 or TRBD2 (6 bases each). CDR1 is MNHNS and CDR2 is SASEGT in the germline V gene. V lost 5 bases to trimming and J lost 3 bases, with 14 bases between them. The CDR3 contains 14 residues. DNA for the CDR3: TGTGCCAGCAGTAAGGAGGGGGTTAGCTACGAGCAGTACTTC. It is translated as CASSKEGVSYEQYF.

This clone was counted between two and nine times. J is TRBJ1-5 and V is TRBV30; D gene unclear. Trimming removed 0 bases from V and 6 bases from J, with 9 bases in between. This CDR3 is 13 amino acids long. Germline V gene sequence: CDR1 GTSNPN, CDR2 SVGIG (reference sequence). The CDR3 bases are TGTGCCTGGAGTGTCGCAGAAGGTCAGCCCCAGCATTTT. Encoded protein: CAWSVAEGQPQHF.

This rearrangement joins TRBV19 to TRBJ2-2, with 8 bases matching TRBD1. The V gene end was trimmed by 4 bases and the J gene end by 6 bases; junction bases not matched to a gene: 7. The CDR3 is 15 amino acids. CDR1 is LNHDA and CDR2 is SQIVND in the germline V gene (reference sequence). CDR3 residues: CASSTQGVTAGELFF. CDR3 bases: TGTGCCAGTAGTACACAGGGGGTAACCGCCGGGGAGCTGTTTTTT.

V gene TRBV28 combines with J gene TRBJ2-5; 10 bases are shared with TRBD2. With 1 base clipped from V and 5 bases from J, the junction kept 7 bases outside the gene matches. CDR1 is MDHEN, CDR2 SYDVKM, per germline. The CDR3 covers 16 residues. The CDR3 nucleotides are TGTGCCAGCAGTTTATCCCGAGCGGGGGGGCCGGAGACCCAGTACTTC. Amino acids: CASSLSRAGGPETQYF.

The chain is built from TRBV27 and TRBJ1-6; D is unresolved. The CDR3 sequence is 13 residues long. From germline, CDR1 is MNHEY and CDR2 SMNVEV (reference sequence). V was pared by 2 bases and J by 4 bases, with 3 bases between. In DNA, the CDR3 is TGTGCCAGCAGTTTACAGTATAATTCACCCCTCCACTTT. Its translation is CASSLQYNSPLHF.

The V and J genes are TRBV7-9 and TRBJ1-2; D not certain. The CDR3 has 14 amino acids. Looked up from germline, CDR1 is SEHNR and CDR2 is FQNEAQ (reference sequence). The germline V and J ends were trimmed by 1 base and 8 bases, with 14 bases remaining between them. The CDR3 sequence: CASSLDTYNAGYTF. For the CDR3, the DNA is TGTGCCAGCAGCTTAGATACCTATAATGCAGGCTACACCTTC.

This chain uses TRBV10-2 with TRBJ2-2, with TRBD1 matching over 8 bases. The CDR3 runs to 14 residues. After removal of 7 bases from V and 6 bases from J, the junction contained 7 bases not matched to a gene. Per the germline V gene, CDR1 is WSHSY and CDR2 is SAAADI. The DNA of the CDR3 is TGCGCCAGCATCGAGGACAGGGTGGCCGGGGAGCTGTTTTTT. Protein: CASIEDRVAGELFF.

The chain employs TRBV4-1 and TRBJ2-7; 7 bases are shared with TRBD2. The CDR3 has 17 residues. Germline lookup yields CDR1 MGHRA and CDR2 YSYEKL. Germline trimming cut 1 base from V and 1 base from J; bases unmatched to any gene: 10. The CDR3 region is CASSQASTSRLSYEQYF. The CDR3 region has the DNA TGCGCCAGCAGCCAAGCGTCGACTAGCCGATTATCCTACGAGCAGTACTTC.

The chain has TRBV18 and TRBJ2-4; D might be TRBD1 (5 bases). Germline V lookup: CDR1 KGHSH, CDR2 LQKENI. There are 14 residues in the CDR3. Trimming removed 1 base from V and 7 bases from J, with 11 bases in between. Written as DNA, the CDR3 is TGTGCCAGCTCACCACGGCAGGGCTTGAACATTCAGTACTTC. This sequence encodes CASSPRQGLNIQYF.

The chain carries TRBV5-1 and TRBJ2-3, with TRBD2 matching over 9 bases. This CDR3 region has 17 residues. The J segment lost 3 bases and the V segment lost 1 base, leaving 9 bases of the junction unmatched. From germline, CDR1 is SGHRS and CDR2 YFSETQ. In DNA form, the CDR3 reads TGCGCCAGCAGCTTGCGGGCTAGCGGGGTAATAACAGATACGCAGTATTTT. Translating it yields CASSLRASGVITDTQYF.

This chain connects TRBV6-1 to TRBJ2-5; a weak D match, TRBD1 (6 bases). Trimming removed 10 bases from V and 0 bases from J, with 18 bases in between. The CDR3 length is 15 residues. Per the germline V gene, CDR1 is MNHNS and CDR2 is SASEGT. The CDR3 DNA is TGTGCCACCGAGTGGACAGACCGGTACCAAGAGACCCAGTACTTC. Protein: CATEWTDRYQETQYF.

The chain is built from TRBV19 and TRBJ1-5, with a possible D match to TRBD1 (5 bases). Trimming stripped 6 bases from V and 4 bases from J, with 22 bases between. The CDR3 loop spans 17 amino acids. CDR1 is LNHDA and CDR2 is SQIVND in the germline V gene (reference sequence). In DNA form, the CDR3 reads TGTGCCAGTAGCCTTATCCGGACGGGCAGGGCTAATCAGCCCCAGCATTTT. Its translation is CASSLIRTGRANQPQHF.

This rearrangement joins TRBV11-2 to TRBJ2-3, with 9 bases aligning to TRBD1. The CDR3 length is 18 residues. Germline-derived CDR1 and CDR2 are SGHAT and FQNNGV. J lost 4 bases, V lost 1 base, and 12 bases had no gene match. The CDR3 bases are TGTGCCAGCAGCTTAGGCCGGGTAATGGACAGGGGTGCAGATACGCAGTATTTT. The encoded protein is CASSLGRVMDRGADTQYF.

The gene calls are TRBV2 and TRBJ2-7; a possible D gene is TRBD1 (6 bases). Germline V gives CDR1 SNHLY, CDR2 FYNNEI. The germline V and J ends were trimmed by 8 bases and 6 bases, with 20 bases remaining between them. The CDR3 totals 14 residues. CDR3 nucleotide sequence: TGTGCCAGCGTACAGGACAGCGGTCGAGCCGAGCAGTACTTC. Amino acids: CASVQDSGRAEQYF.

This chain joins TRBV7-9 and TRBJ2-7; the match to TRBD1 covers 8 bases. V lost 4 bases to trimming and J lost 6 bases; unmatched junction nucleotides: 8. Germline values: CDR1 SEHNR, CDR2 FQNEAQ (reference sequence). The CDR3 spans 14 residues. The DNA of the CDR3 is TGTGCCAGCAGCTCGTGGACAGGGCTTCTCGAGCAGTACTTC. This gives the protein CASSSWTGLLEQYF.